The 27 T cell receptor beta chains given below trace back to one sample, sequenced in a study of blood T cells in healthy people across ages. Sample-barcoded 5' priming and a J-beta primer mix drove a second PCR of roughly 7 to 11 cycles. TCRdb re-analysed the 5' RACE reads in MiXCR, keeping a single row per CDR3 protein. The data hold approximately 800,000 distinct CDR3 sequences, with under 40% observed a single time. Sequencing was performed on blood. The receptors stem from a man aged 18-30 years in good health.

The chain has TRBV10-3 and TRBJ2-1; D is unclear. The CDR3 runs to 15 residues. Trimming left V 0 bases short and J 4 bases short, with 10 bases between. The V gene's germline CDR1 is ENHRY and CDR2 SYGVKD. The CDR3 nucleotides read TGTGCCATCAGTGAGTCGTTTGGCAGTTACAATGAGCAGTTCTTC. Translating gives CAISESFGSYNEQFF.

V is TRBV4-2 and J is TRBJ1-1; no reliable D call. Germline V gene sequence: CDR1 LGHNA, CDR2 YNFKEQ. V lost 0 bases to trimming and J lost 1 base, with 9 bases between them. This CDR3 region has 15 residues. CDR3 protein: CASSQDLGPNTEAFF. The CDR3 coding sequence is TGTGCCAGCAGCCAAGATCTTGGTCCGAACACTGAAGCTTTCTTT.

This clonotype has a handful of counts. An end of the junction differs from the germline gene, which may be a read error. V and J are TRBV7-2 and TRBJ2-1; D assignment may be TRBD1 or TRBD2 (5 bases each). CDR3 length: 13 residues. Germline values: CDR1 SGHTA, CDR2 FQGNSA. This CDR3 reads CASSVAQGDEQFF. CDR3 nucleotides: TGTGCCAGCAGCGTAGCGCAAGGGGATGAGCAGTTCTTC.

This clonotype was seen more than once but under ten times. This chain uses TRBV3-1 with TRBJ1-2; D gene uncertain. The CDR3 covers 15 residues. In germline, CDR1 is LGHDT, CDR2 YNNKEL (reference sequence). Between the trimmed V and J ends, which lost 1 base and 4 bases, there was a span of 13 bases. The CDR3 sequence: CASSQGSSGPYGYTF. The CDR3 DNA sequence: TGTGCCAGCAGCCAAGGTAGTTCAGGCCCCTATGGCTACACCTTC.

The chain has TRBV18 and TRBJ2-7; possibly TRBD1 for D (6 bases). V was trimmed by 0 bases and J by 6 bases, leaving 21 bases between them. The CDR3 totals 17 residues. The germline V gene has CDR1 KGHSH and CDR2 LQKENI. CDR3 nucleotides: TGTGCCAGCTCACCACCGACCAGGGGCAAATCGCCACGCGAGCAGTACTTC. It is translated as CASSPPTRGKSPREQYF.

The V and J genes are TRBV27 and TRBJ1-2; TRBD1 is a possible D gene (5 bases). The ends were cut back, 2 bases at V and 7 bases at J, with 11 bases in the middle. The CDR3 loop spans 13 amino acids. Germline-derived CDR1 and CDR2 are MNHEY and SMNVEV (reference sequence). The CDR3 loop is CASSLNSGAGYTF. The DNA for the CDR3 is TGTGCCAGCAGTTTAAACAGCGGGGCTGGCTACACCTTC.

Ten or more counts support this clonotype. The rearrangement joins TRBV10-3 to TRBJ2-3, with unresolved D. Trimming cost V 9 bases and J 6 bases, with 10 bases left between them. CDR1 ENHRY and CDR2 SYGVKD come from the germline V gene. This CDR3 comprises 11 residues. The CDR3 reads CAIKWSDTQYF. The CDR3 DNA follows: TGTGCCATAAAGTGGTCCGATACGCAGTATTTT.

There are many counts of this clonotype. This chain uses TRBV4-3 with TRBJ2-1; D is uncertain. The CDR3 length is 13 residues. V gave up 0 bases and J gave up 9 bases, with 9 bases separating them. The germline CDR1 and CDR2 sequences are LGHNA and YSLEER. The CDR3 coding sequence is TGCGCCAGCAGCCAAGATCGAGGAAGTGAGCAGTTCTTC. This sequence encodes CASSQDRGSEQFF.

This chain uses TRBV14 with TRBJ1-2; the D gene is possibly TRBD1 (6 bases). Per germline, CDR1 SGHDN and CDR2 FVKESK. Trimming took off 2 bases at V and 7 bases at J, with 14 bases between the two ends. The CDR3 spans 14 residues. The CDR3 region is CASSQSGTPPGYTF. The CDR3 DNA follows: TGTGCCAGCAGCCAATCCGGGACACCACCTGGCTACACCTTC.

V is TRBV7-2 and J is TRBJ1-2, with D perhaps matching TRBD1 (5 bases). V lost 2 bases and J 2 bases, leaving 15 bases between the germline ends. Per the germline V gene, CDR1 is SGHTA and CDR2 is FQGNSA. The CDR3 runs 16 residues. The CDR3 here is CASSLFDSDTNYGYTF. The CDR3 DNA reads TGTGCCAGCAGCTTATTCGACAGCGACACAAACTATGGCTACACCTTC.

Concerning this clonotype: Given a much more abundant clone one base away, this may be a read error. This sequence joins TRBV12-3 or TRBV12-4 and TRBJ2-3, with 9 bases aligning to TRBD2. This CDR3 comprises 14 residues. In nucleotides, the CDR3 is TGTGTCAGCAGCTTAGCGGGGGACACAGATACGCAGTATTTT. This sequence encodes CVSSLAGDTDTQYF.

The J gene is TRBJ1-5, the V gene TRBV7-2, with a possible D match to TRBD1 (5 bases). Between the trimmed V and J ends, which lost 1 base and 5 bases, there was a span of 12 bases. Germline lookup yields CDR1 SGHTA and CDR2 FQGNSA. The CDR3 loop spans 15 amino acids. The CDR3 sequence: CASSLVGGRDQPQHF. CDR3 coding DNA: TGTGCCAGCAGCTTAGTTGGGGGGAGGGATCAGCCCCAGCATTTT. Looking up the rest from reference TRBV7-2 and TRBJ1-5 gives the full variable domain: GAGVSQSPSNKVTEKGKDVELRCDPISGHTALYWYRQSLGQGLEFLIYFQGNSAPDKSGLPSDRFSAERTGGSVSTLTIQRTQQEDSAVYLCASSLVGGRDQPQHFGDGTRLSIL.

The chain combines TRBV5-1 with TRBJ2-1; D perhaps matches TRBD2 (7 bases). This CDR3 region has 15 residues. V gave up 2 bases and J gave up 8 bases, with 17 bases separating them. The germline V gene has CDR1 SGHRS and CDR2 YFSETQ. The CDR3 protein is CASSLGGAPRDEQFF. CDR3 in DNA: TGCGCCAGCAGCTTAGGGGGGGCTCCTCGAGATGAGCAGTTCTTC.

The chain links TRBV18 to TRBJ1-4; D possibly corresponds to TRBD1 (6 bases). In germline, CDR1 is KGHSH, CDR2 LQKENI. Trimming took off 2 bases at V and 2 bases at J, with 15 bases between the two ends. The CDR3 spans 17 residues. The CDR3 is CASSPFGGSGTNEKLFF. In nucleotides, the CDR3 is TGTGCCAGCTCACCATTCGGGGGCAGCGGTACTAATGAAAAACTGTTTTTT.

In its sample, this clonotype was seen a few times. J is TRBJ1-5 and V is TRBV4-1; 7 bases map to TRBD1. This CDR3 is 16 amino acids long. Germline V gives CDR1 MGHRA, CDR2 YSYEKL. After removal of 4 bases from V and 3 bases from J, the junction contained 9 bases not matched to a gene. CDR3 sequence (DNA): TGCGCCAGCAGCCCTCAACAGGGGCAATACAATCAGCCCCAGCATTTT. It specifies CASSPQQGQYNQPQHF.

The chain links TRBV7-9 to TRBJ2-5; 8 bases match TRBD2. The CDR3 spans 14 residues. Germline CDR1 is SEHNR and CDR2 is FQNEAQ (reference sequence). V trimming: 3 bases; J trimming: 11 bases; junction bases outside the gene matches: 11. The CDR3 region is CASSFGGGTYVQYF. DNA of the CDR3: TGTGCCAGCAGCTTCGGCGGGGGGACCTACGTGCAGTACTTC.

Points on this clonotype: Given a much more abundant clone one base away, this may be a read error. V is TRBV5-1 and J is TRBJ1-6; D might be TRBD1 (6 bases). Germline V lookup: CDR1 SGHRS, CDR2 YFSETQ. The CDR3 extends over 14 amino acids. The CDR3 DNA is TGCGCCAGCAGCTTAGCGGGGGGCAATTCACCCCCCCACTTT. Its protein is CASSLAGGNSPPHF.

This clonotype occurred many times. The chain recombines TRBV9 with TRBJ2-1; 7 nucleotides align to TRBD2. J lost 5 bases, V lost 0 bases, and 5 bases had no gene match. CDR1 and CDR2 (germline): SGDLS, YYNGEE. This CDR3 is 15 amino acids long. CDR3 coding DNA: TGTGCCAGCAGCGTAGAGCGGGACTACGACAATGAGCAGTTCTTC. It translates to CASSVERDYDNEQFF.

The J gene is TRBJ1-2, the V gene TRBV4-2; a weak D match, TRBD1 (5 bases). Trimming cost V 0 bases and J 7 bases, with 15 bases left between them. CDR3 length: 15 residues. Germline V gives CDR1 LGHNA, CDR2 YNFKEQ. This CDR3 reads CASSQESRTRAGYTF. CDR3 sequence (DNA): TGTGCCAGCAGCCAAGAAAGTCGGACCAGGGCTGGCTACACCTTC.

This clonotype appeared many times. The chain has TRBV6-5 and TRBJ2-1, with a weak D call TRBD2 (5 bases). The CDR3 runs to 13 residues. Germline CDR1 MNHEY, CDR2 SVGAGI. V lost 6 bases, J lost 8 bases, and 14 bases lay in between. DNA for the CDR3: TGTGCCAGCAGGCAGAGAGGGATCGATGAGCAGTTCTTC. This sequence encodes CASRQRGIDEQFF.

This clonotype was recorded at least ten times. The rearrangement links TRBV20-1 to TRBJ2-3; 8 nucleotides match TRBD2. Germline-derived CDR1 and CDR2 are DFQATT and SNEGSKA (reference sequence). The junction had 5 bases not matched to a gene; V was cut back by 6 bases and J by 0 bases. The CDR3 sequence is 14 residues long. The CDR3 coding sequence is TGCAGTGCCATACTAGCGGACAGCACAGATACGCAGTATTTT. This gives the protein CSAILADSTDTQYF.

This clonotype has a handful of counts. The chain links TRBV19 to TRBJ2-7; TRBD1 agrees at 7 bases. Looked up from germline, CDR1 is LNHDA and CDR2 is SQIVND (reference sequence). V shed 1 base and J 6 bases; nucleotides not matched to a gene: 9. CDR3 length: 15 residues. The CDR3 sequence is CASSIGATGPLEQYF. The DNA of the CDR3 is TGTGCCAGTAGTATAGGCGCGACAGGGCCTCTCGAGCAGTACTTC.

CDR3 amino acids: CASSPARNQPQHF. CDR3 DNA: TGTGCCAGCAGTCCCGCCCGCAATCAGCCCCAGCATTTT. The chain recombines TRBV12-3 or TRBV12-4 with TRBJ1-5; D not certain. CDR3 length equals 13 residues. V lost 5 bases, J lost 2 bases, and 7 bases lay in between.

This rearrangement joins TRBV28 to TRBJ2-3; possibly TRBD2 for D (5 bases). The CDR3 is made up of 16 amino acids. Germline V gene lookup returns CDR1 MDHEN and CDR2 SYDVKM. V lost 4 bases and J lost 4, with 18 bases in between. Here the CDR3 DNA reads TGTGCCAGCAGTTCTAAGGAAGGAGGATCGGCAGATACGCAGTATTTT. It translates to CASSSKEGGSADTQYF. The whole variable domain, filled in from reference TRBV28 and TRBJ2-3, reads DVKVTQSSRYLVKRTGEKVFLECVQDMDHENMFWYRQDPGLGLRLIYFSYDVKMKEKGDIPEGYSVSREKKERFSLILESASTNQTSMYLCASSSKEGGSADTQYFGPGTRLTVL.

This clonotype was counted only a few times. CDR3 sequence reads: CSATFPGNGQPQHF. CDR3 in DNA: TGCAGTGCTACCTTCCCAGGGAACGGGCAGCCCCAGCATTTT. The chain combines TRBV20-1 with TRBJ1-5, with D perhaps matching TRBD1 (5 bases). Germline loops: CDR1 DFQATT, CDR2 SNEGSKA (reference sequence). Trimming took off 4 bases at V and 7 bases at J, with 17 bases between the two ends. CDR3 length: 14 amino acids.

The chain recombines TRBV3-1 with TRBJ2-7, with 9 bases identical to TRBD1. There are 15 residues in the CDR3. In germline, CDR1 is LGHDT, CDR2 YNNKEL (reference sequence). V lost 3 bases to trimming and J lost 4 bases; unmatched junction nucleotides: 7. CDR3 sequence: CASSQPGQGTYEQYF. DNA of the CDR3: TGTGCCAGCAGCCAGCCGGGACAGGGTACTTACGAGCAGTACTTC.

This clonotype has ten or more counts. This chain uses TRBV28 with TRBJ2-4; TRBD1 agrees at 7 bases. Looked up from germline, CDR1 is MDHEN and CDR2 is SYDVKM. The CDR3 has 13 amino acids. The ends lost 5 bases at V and 4 bases at J; junction bases unmatched: 2. Written as DNA, the CDR3 is TGTGCCAGCAGTATGACAGGGAAAAACATTCAGTACTTC. Protein product: CASSMTGKNIQYF.